The 14 T cell receptor beta chains below were found in one sample sequenced in a study of post-analysis software for immune sequencing data. Study-level findings and limits: A handful of TRBV segments occurring more often in patients than controls included TRBV5-6, TRBV5-1 and TRBV20-1.

Unique molecular identifiers were carried by the TCR beta cDNA libraries. MiXCR, run by TCRdb on the PCR reads, gives a single entry per CDR3 protein. The sample has under 650,000 distinct CDR3 sequences, roughly two fifths seen once; the top ten hold 1.7%. Their target antigens are unknown. Source material: blood. These receptors all stem from a girl under 18 with multiple sclerosis.

This clonotype was observed a handful of times. The genes are TRBV24-1 and TRBJ2-1, with 10 nucleotides matching TRBD2. CDR3 length equals 15 residues. J was trimmed by 8 bases and V by 4 bases; bases with no gene match: 7. From germline, CDR1 is KGHDR and CDR2 SFDVKD. The CDR3 loop is CATSESGRALHEQFF. Here the CDR3 DNA reads TGTGCCACCAGTGAGAGCGGGAGGGCCCTACATGAGCAGTTCTTC.

This clonotype was seen more than once but under ten times. The chain recombines TRBV29-1 with TRBJ2-5; D is perhaps TRBD1 or TRBD2 (6 bases each). The CDR3 covers 13 residues. Trimming removed 3 bases at V and 5 bases at J, with 13 bases between. The V gene's germline CDR1 is SQVTM and CDR2 ANQGSEA. The CDR3 DNA follows: TGCAGCGTTGATTCGGGGGCCAAGGAGACCCAGTACTTC. This translates into CSVDSGAKETQYF.

The rearrangement joins TRBV10-3 to TRBJ2-1; tentative D call: TRBD2 (5 bases). The germline gives CDR1 ENHRY, CDR2 SYGVKD. V was shortened by 3 bases and J by 2 bases, with 11 bases between the two germline ends. CDR3 length equals 15 residues. The CDR3 loop reads CAISDRESAYNEQFF. CDR3 coding DNA: TGTGCCATCAGTGATCGGGAAAGCGCCTACAATGAGCAGTTCTTC.

The V gene is TRBV30, the J gene TRBJ2-1, with TRBD1 as a possible D gene (6 bases). Germline CDR1 and CDR2: GTSNPN and SVGIG (reference sequence). The CDR3 runs 19 residues. V was pared by 3 bases and J by 2 bases, with 26 bases between. CDR3 sequence (DNA): TGTGCCTGGAGCGCCGAGTGGCAGGGGCTGAGTGGACCCTACAATGAGCAGTTCTTC. Encoded protein: CAWSAEWQGLSGPYNEQFF. Full variable domain (remainder filled in from reference TRBV30 and TRBJ2-1): SQTIHQWPATLVQPVGSPLSLECTVEGTSNPNLYWYRQAAGRGLQLLFYSVGIGQISSEVPQNLSASRPQDRQFILSSKKLLLSDSGFYLCAWSAEWQGLSGPYNEQFFGPGTRLTVL.

This clonotype has a handful of counts. The rearrangement links TRBV7-2 to TRBJ2-5; 10 positions agree with TRBD2. Losses at the gene ends were 1 base for V and 4 bases for J; bases not matched to a gene: 3. Germline V gene sequence: CDR1 SGHTA, CDR2 FQGNSA. CDR3 length: 15 amino acids. CDR3: CASSLGTSGAETQYF. The CDR3 DNA is TGTGCCAGCAGCTTAGGGACTAGCGGAGCAGAGACCCAGTACTTC.

Here the CDR3 DNA reads TGTGCCACCGAGGGTCGAGCGGGGTCCTACAATGAGCAGTTCTTC. Translation: CATEGRAGSYNEQFF. The V call is TRBV10-3, the J call TRBJ2-1; 7 bases align to TRBD2. V was pared by 10 bases and J by 1 base, with 10 bases of the junction left unmatched. CDR3 length: 15 amino acids. From germline, CDR1 is ENHRY and CDR2 SYGVKD.

The chain employs TRBV15 and TRBJ1-2, with a weak D call TRBD1 (5 bases). Trimming stripped 5 bases from V and 0 bases from J, with 10 bases between. Germline CDR1 reads LNHNV; CDR2 reads YYDKDF (reference sequence). The CDR3 runs 14 residues. The CDR3 DNA reads TGTGCCACCAGCGGGTTAGGGGCTAACTATGGCTACACCTTC. This sequence encodes CATSGLGANYGYTF.

This clonotype has only a few counts. A much larger clone is a single base away; this may be a read error. The chain is built from TRBV20-1 and TRBJ2-1, with a possible D match to TRBD1 (5 bases). Trimming removed 3 bases at V and 10 bases at J, with 13 bases between. CDR3 size: 12 residues. Germline V gene data show CDR1 as DFQATT and CDR2 as SNEGSKA (reference sequence). In nucleotides, the CDR3 is TGCAGTGCTAGCTCCAGGGCCGACGAGCAGTTCTTC. Encoded protein: CSASSRADEQFF.

The V call is TRBV12-3 or TRBV12-4, the J call TRBJ2-1; possible D gene TRBD1, 6 bases. V was cut by 1 base and J by 6 bases, with 7 bases left in between. CDR3 length equals 13 residues. DNA for the CDR3: TGTGCCAGCAGTTTAGAGACAGGCAATGAGCAGTTCTTC. This translates into CASSLETGNEQFF.

The chain employs TRBV12-3 or TRBV12-4 and TRBJ1-2; 8 bases agree with TRBD1. Trimming at V came to 6 bases and at J to 0 bases, leaving 6 bases not matched to a gene. This CDR3 is 15 amino acids long. DNA for the CDR3: TGTGCCAGCAGACCCGGGACAGGAGCTAACTATGGCTACACCTTC. It translates to CASRPGTGANYGYTF.

A few counts support this clonotype. The chain uses TRBV29-1 and TRBJ1-2, with 8 bases lining up with TRBD1. The CDR3 length is 13 residues. With V trimmed by 4 bases and J by 4 bases, 5 bases remained unmatched. In germline, CDR1 is SQVTM, CDR2 ANQGSEA. DNA for the CDR3: TGCAGCGTTGGGACAGGGATAGGCTATGGCTACACCTTC. This sequence encodes CSVGTGIGYGYTF.

The gene calls are TRBV6-1 and TRBJ2-1; 14 bases line up with TRBD2. The CDR3 covers 20 residues. Per the germline V gene, CDR1 is MNHNS and CDR2 is SASEGT. J was trimmed by 1 base and V by 6 bases; bases with no gene match: 14. The CDR3 DNA sequence: TGTGCCAGCAGCCTACTGGGGAGACTAGCGGGAGGGCCTTCCTACAATGAGCAGTTCTTC. Its protein is CASSLLGRLAGGPSYNEQFF.

The table lists this clonotype with a few counts. The rearrangement links TRBV6-5 to TRBJ2-7; 8 nucleotides match TRBD2. Germline loops: CDR1 MNHEY, CDR2 SVGAGI. The CDR3 sequence is 15 residues long. The V segment lost 6 bases and the J segment 0 bases; nucleotides outside the gene matches: 7. The chain's CDR3 is CASRDQAGASYEQYF. The CDR3 nucleotides are TGTGCCAGCAGGGACCAAGCGGGGGCCTCCTACGAGCAGTACTTC.

The gene calls are TRBV4-1 and TRBJ2-1; 7 bases fit TRBD1. The germline V gene has CDR1 MGHRA and CDR2 YSYEKL. V lost 2 bases to trimming and J lost 0 bases; unmatched junction nucleotides: 16. CDR3 size: 20 residues. The CDR3 DNA is TGCGCCAGCAGCCAACCCCGACAGGGTCAAAAGACAAGCTCCTACAATGAGCAGTTCTTC. It specifies CASSQPRQGQKTSSYNEQFF.